The T cell receptor (beta chain) under discussion was sequenced for a study of T cell responses to AZD1222 COVID-19 vaccine. Trimming shortened V by 5 bases and J by 6 bases, and 15 bases separated the two germline ends. CDR3 size: 14 residues. CDR1 and CDR2 from the germline V gene are SGHTS and YDEGEE. Sequenced by immunoSEQ multiplex PCR; TCRdb stores in-frame clones only, minus some. This sample yields 95,000 to 110,000 clones, of which about nine tenths are seen a single time; 3.5% to 4.5% belongs to the top ten. Worth noting for this clone: Antigen specificity is unknown.

Broader study findings: No day 14 peak samples; only post-peak repertoires were characterized. The donor cohort was predominantly white British with a female majority, and clonal diversity may have been underestimated.

The rearrangement links TRBV5-8 to TRBJ2-1; D may be TRBD1 or TRBD2 (5 bases each). Sequencing was performed on peripheral blood, taken on day 0 of AZD1222 vaccination. The sequence came from an adult in good health. DNA of the CDR3: TGTGCCAGCAGTTGGGCGAGGGGATCCAATGAGCAGTTCTTC. Translating gives CASSWARGSNEQFF. The full variable domain, rest sourced from reference TRBV5-8 and TRBJ2-1, is EAGVTQSPTHLIKTRGQQATLRCSPISGHTSVYWYQQALGLGLQFLLWYDEGEERNRGNFPPRFSGRQFPNYSSELNVNALELEDSALYLCASSWARGSNEQFFGPGTRLTVL.